This passage covers 31 T cell receptor beta chains from one sample sequenced in a study of blood T cell repertoires in COVID-19. Produced via immunoSEQ multiplex PCR; TCRdb's table is partial and in-frame only. Among about 120,000 clones listed, around 79% were seen once. Sequencing was performed on peripheral blood. The source is a man aged 65-85 years with acute or convalescent COVID-19.

The chain combines TRBV5-4 with TRBJ2-3; no clear D gene. Per the germline V gene, CDR1 is SGHNT and CDR2 is YYREEE (reference sequence). This CDR3 spans 14 amino acids. Trimming took off 4 bases at V and 7 bases at J, with 16 bases between the two ends. Written as DNA, the CDR3 is TGTGCCAGCAGCGACCACGGTGGAGCGAATACGCAGTATTTT. It specifies CASSDHGGANTQYF.

The chain couples TRBV6-2 or TRBV6-3 to TRBJ2-5, with D tentatively TRBD2 (7 bases). This CDR3 has 14 residues. The germline V and J ends were trimmed by 6 bases and 6 bases, with 17 bases remaining between them. CDR1 and CDR2 (germline): MNHEY, SVGEGT. CDR3 sequence reads: CASSTRGALKTQYF. CDR3 coding DNA: TGTGCCAGCAGCACTCGGGGGGCCCTAAAGACCCAGTACTTC.

This rearrangement joins TRBV6-5 to TRBJ2-5; 8 bases line up with TRBD2. The length of the CDR3 is 15 residues. The germline gives CDR1 MNHEY, CDR2 SVGAGI. V trimming: 7 bases; J trimming: 5 bases; junction bases outside the gene matches: 12. CDR3 sequence (DNA): TGTGCCAGCAACCTAGCGGGCCTGAACACGGAGACCCAGTACTTC. Encoded protein: CASNLAGLNTETQYF.

This clone came up once. The chain uses TRBV19 and TRBJ1-4; no clear D gene. In germline, CDR1 is LNHDA, CDR2 SQIVND (reference sequence). The CDR3 extends over 14 amino acids. V was shortened by 9 bases and J by 4 bases, with 15 bases between the two germline ends. The CDR3 loop reads CASRGQELNEKLFF. In DNA, the CDR3 is TGTGCCAGCCGCGGGCAGGAACTTAATGAAAAACTGTTTTTT.

CDR3 loop: CASSLNRGAQETQYF. Written as DNA, the CDR3 is TGTGCCAGCAGCTTAAACAGGGGGGCACAAGAGACCCAGTACTTC. This chain connects TRBV28 to TRBJ2-5, with TRBD1 identical over 8 bases. V lost 6 bases to trimming and J lost 2 bases; unmatched junction nucleotides: 8. The CDR3 totals 15 residues. CDR1 MDHEN and CDR2 SYDVKM come from the germline V gene.

The chain recombines TRBV5-4 with TRBJ1-6, with D possibly matching TRBD1 (5 bases). Germline V gives CDR1 SGHNT, CDR2 YYREEE (reference sequence). This CDR3 is 15 amino acids long. Trimming took 4 bases from V and 5 from J, leaving 13 bases between them. This CDR3 is CASSPAGGNNSPLHF. CDR3 bases: TGTGCCAGCAGCCCCGCGGGGGGAAATAATTCACCCCTCCACTTT.

This sequence joins TRBV4-3 and TRBJ2-1; a possible D gene is TRBD2 (7 bases). The germline gives CDR1 LGHNA, CDR2 YSLEER. This CDR3 spans 16 amino acids. V lost 1 base to trimming and J lost 1 base, with 11 bases between them. CDR3 amino acids: CASSQVGGESYNEQFF. Written as DNA, the CDR3 is TGCGCCAGCAGCCAAGTAGGGGGGGAATCCTACAATGAGCAGTTCTTC.

V and J are TRBV3-1 (or the pseudogene TRBV3-2) and TRBJ1-2; D gene unclear. The germline CDR1 and CDR2 sequences are LGHDT and YNNKEL (reference sequence). With 1 base removed from V and 2 bases from J, the gap between germline ends came to 5 bases. The CDR3 loop spans 13 amino acids. The CDR3 region is CASSQGVNYGYTF. CDR3 nucleotide sequence: TGTGCCAGCAGCCAAGGAGTAAACTATGGCTACACCTTC.

The CDR3 DNA reads TGTGCCAGCAGGGACCAGTCAGGGAATCTGGACCACGAGCAGTACTTC. It yields the protein CASRDQSGNLDHEQYF. The chain is built from TRBV2 and TRBJ2-7, with D perhaps matching TRBD1 (5 bases). Germline values: CDR1 SNHLY, CDR2 FYNNEI. Deletions cut 6 bases from V and 5 bases from J, with 23 bases between. There are 16 residues in the CDR3.

The chain carries TRBV6-2 or TRBV6-3 and TRBJ2-5, with D perhaps TRBD1 (6 bases). The CDR3 contains 15 residues. V was shortened by 6 bases and J by 5 bases, with 19 bases between the two germline ends. Germline CDR1 and CDR2: MNHEY and SVGEGT. CDR3 sequence (DNA): TGTGCCAGCAGCTTACAGGGATTCGCGAGGGAGACCCAGTACTTC. Residues: CASSLQGFARETQYF.

V gene TRBV10-3 combines with J gene TRBJ2-3; 7 bases fit TRBD2. The germline V gene has CDR1 ENHRY and CDR2 SYGVKD. Germline trimming cut 4 bases from V and 8 bases from J; bases unmatched to any gene: 0. The length of the CDR3 is 11 residues. The CDR3 here is CAISGGGTQYF. CDR3 bases: TGTGCCATCAGTGGGGGGGGTACGCAGTATTTT.

The chain employs TRBV4-2 and TRBJ1-1; D remains ambiguous. The germline V gene has CDR1 LGHNA and CDR2 YNFKEQ. This CDR3 contains 15 residues. The V end was cut by 2 bases, the J end by 1 base, with 11 bases between. In DNA, the CDR3 is TGTGCCAGCAGCCAAAGAGAGGGAGAGAACACTGAAGCTTTCTTT. It is translated as CASSQREGENTEAFF.

V gene TRBV11-2 combines with J gene TRBJ2-7; 10 bases align to TRBD2. The CDR3 is 14 amino acids. Germline-derived CDR1 and CDR2 are SGHAT and FQNNGV. V was pared by 4 bases and J by 2 bases, with 2 bases of the junction left unmatched. In DNA form, the CDR3 reads TGTGCCAGCAGCTCGACTAGCGGGCCCTACGAGCAGTACTTC. Translated: CASSSTSGPYEQYF.

This chain links TRBV3-1 (or the pseudogene TRBV3-2) with TRBJ2-7; TRBD2 agrees at 7 bases. Losses at the gene ends were 4 bases for V and 2 bases for J; bases not matched to a gene: 5. The CDR3 consists of 14 residues. Per the germline V gene, CDR1 is LGHDT and CDR2 is YNNKEL (reference sequence). The CDR3 reads CASSRRGTTYEQYF. DNA for the CDR3: TGTGCCAGCAGCCGACGAGGGACTACCTACGAGCAGTACTTC.

The V call is TRBV6-5, the J call TRBJ1-5; no clear D. This CDR3 region has 13 residues. From germline, CDR1 is MNHEY and CDR2 SVGAGI. Trimming cost V 6 bases and J 7 bases, with 13 bases left between them. The CDR3 DNA reads as TGTGCCAGCAGCGCACCCGGGAACCAGCCCCAGCATTTT. Its protein is CASSAPGNQPQHF.

The V and J genes are TRBV24-1 and TRBJ2-1; the D gene is possibly TRBD1 (5 bases). Germline V gene data show CDR1 as KGHDR and CDR2 as SFDVKD. V gave up 3 bases and J gave up 6 bases, with 8 bases separating them. The CDR3 is 13 residues long. CDR3 in DNA: TGTGCCACCAGTGATGGACATGTCAATGAGCAGTTCTTC. Protein: CATSDGHVNEQFF.

The V gene is TRBV5-1, the J gene TRBJ1-1; 7 nucleotides line up with TRBD1. J lost 5 bases, V lost 3 bases, and 13 bases had no gene match. CDR3 length equals 16 residues. Germline assignment: CDR1 SGHRS and CDR2 YFSETQ. The CDR3, as DNA: TGCGCCAGCAGCTACGGAAGAGGGGGCGGCGGGACTGAAGCTTTCTTT. It translates to CASSYGRGGGGTEAFF.

The rearrangement uses TRBV7-3 and TRBJ1-1; TRBD1 matches at 8 bases. Germline CDR1 is SGHTA and CDR2 is FQGTGA. The CDR3 runs to 14 residues. The V segment lost 5 bases and the J segment 2 bases; nucleotides outside the gene matches: 4. CDR3 sequence: CASSPTGANTEAFF. As DNA, the CDR3 is TGTGCCAGCAGCCCGACAGGGGCCAACACTGAAGCTTTCTTT. Complete variable domain (other parts from reference TRBV7-3 and TRBJ1-1): GAGVSQTPSNKVTEKGKYVELRCDPISGHTALYWYRQSLGQGPEFLIYFQGTGAADDSGLPNDRFFAVRPEGSVSTLKIQRTERGDSAVYLCASSPTGANTEAFFGQGTRLTVV.

The rearrangement uses TRBV19 and TRBJ1-2; D possibly corresponds to TRBD1 (6 bases). Germline V lookup: CDR1 LNHDA, CDR2 SQIVND (reference sequence). The CDR3 consists of 16 residues. Between the trimmed V and J ends, which lost 3 bases and 0 bases, there was a span of 14 bases. CDR3 DNA: TGTGCCAGTAGTATCGGACAGCCAGACCCTAACTATGGCTACACCTTC. Protein sequence: CASSIGQPDPNYGYTF.

V usage is TRBV5-4 and J usage is TRBJ2-3, with 14 bases matching TRBD2. The CDR3 covers 18 residues. From germline, CDR1 is SGHNT and CDR2 YYREEE (reference sequence). With 4 bases clipped from V and 2 bases from J, the junction kept 9 bases outside the gene matches. CDR3: CASSRLAGGLSDTDTQYF. For the CDR3, the DNA is TGTGCCAGCAGCCGACTAGCGGGGGGGCTTTCCGACACAGATACGCAGTATTTT.

The chain combines TRBV4-3 with TRBJ1-2; 8 bases are shared with TRBD1. Germline trimming cut 1 base from V and 4 bases from J; bases unmatched to any gene: 5. The CDR3 spans 15 residues. CDR1 LGHNA and CDR2 YSLEER come from the germline V gene. CDR3 in amino acids: CASSQGSQGAYGYTF. CDR3 nucleotide sequence: TGCGCCAGCAGCCAAGGCTCCCAGGGGGCCTATGGCTACACCTTC.

This clone was seen only a few times. The chain carries TRBV19 and TRBJ1-1; 7 nucleotides line up with TRBD1. The CDR3 runs to 13 residues. The germline gives CDR1 LNHDA, CDR2 SQIVND (reference sequence). V was pared by 11 bases and J by 1 base, with 7 bases of the junction left unmatched. The CDR3 nucleotides read TGTGCCGCTAGCAGGGGGTCGAACACTGAAGCTTTCTTT. This encodes CAASRGSNTEAFF.

This chain connects TRBV7-6 to TRBJ1-3, with D hard to call. Germline-derived CDR1 and CDR2 are SGHVS and FNYEAQ. The CDR3 sequence is 13 residues long. Trimming left V 4 bases short and J 0 bases short, with 4 bases between. The CDR3 loop is CASSSLSGNTIYF. The CDR3 DNA reads TGTGCCAGCAGCTCCCTCTCTGGAAACACCATATATTTT.

This chain links TRBV4-2 with TRBJ2-7; 9 bases align to TRBD2. CDR3 length: 15 amino acids. Germline lookup yields CDR1 LGHNA and CDR2 YNFKEQ. V was pared by 2 bases and J by 4 bases, with 6 bases of the junction left unmatched. The CDR3 loop reads CASSQLGGGAYEQYF. The CDR3 region has the DNA TGTGCCAGCAGCCAACTTGGCGGGGGGGCGTACGAGCAGTACTTC.

A few counts support this clone. This chain joins TRBV19 and TRBJ1-1; TRBD1 agrees at 7 bases. The germline gives CDR1 LNHDA, CDR2 SQIVND (reference sequence). The CDR3 loop spans 16 amino acids. The trim removed 4 bases at V and 7 bases at J, leaving 15 bases unmatched. The CDR3 spells CASSTDRASLHFEAFF. The CDR3 nucleotides are TGTGCCAGTAGTACCGACAGGGCTAGTCTCCACTTTGAAGCTTTCTTT.

The chain has TRBV19 and TRBJ1-1; a weak D match, TRBD1 (5 bases). Germline loops: CDR1 LNHDA, CDR2 SQIVND (reference sequence). The CDR3 covers 13 residues. Trimming took 5 bases from V and 5 from J, leaving 12 bases between them. CDR3 loop: CASSLQGGTEAFF. The CDR3 nucleotides read TGTGCCAGTAGTCTGCAGGGAGGAACTGAAGCTTTCTTT.

In regard to this clone: At one boundary the junction diverges from the germline segment, which might be a read error. This chain links TRBV7-7 with TRBJ2-7; 11 bases fit TRBD2. The length of the CDR3 is 14 residues. Germline values: CDR1 SSHAT, CDR2 FNYEAQ (reference sequence). CDR3 nucleotides: TGTGCTAGCAGCCCCGGACTAGCGGGCTACGAGCAGTACTTC. It codes for CASSPGLAGYEQYF.

V and J are TRBV11-1 and TRBJ1-1; no definite D call. Germline V CDR1 and CDR2: SGHAT, FQDESV (reference sequence). CDR3 length equals 16 residues. V was trimmed by 5 bases and J by 4 bases, leaving 20 bases between them. As DNA, the CDR3 is TGTGCCAGCAGCCTCCCCCGGGTCCGTCCCCCCACTGAAGCTTTCTTT. It yields the protein CASSLPRVRPPTEAFF.

The chain links TRBV6-5 to TRBJ2-4; tentative D call: TRBD1 (6 bases). This CDR3 spans 15 amino acids. V gave up 6 bases and J gave up 3 bases, with 15 bases separating them. The V gene's germline CDR1 is MNHEY and CDR2 SVGAGI. The CDR3 protein is CASRPRTVGKNIQYF. CDR3 coding DNA: TGTGCCAGCAGGCCCAGGACAGTCGGCAAAAACATTCAGTACTTC.

The genes are TRBV2 and TRBJ2-3; TRBD2 matches 7 bases. This CDR3 comprises 13 residues. The junction had 2 bases not matched to a gene; V was cut back by 3 bases and J by 5 bases. CDR1 and CDR2 (germline): SNHLY, FYNNEI. The CDR3 sequence: CASSDSGGDTQYF. CDR3 nucleotides: TGTGCCAGCAGTGATTCGGGGGGAGATACGCAGTATTTT.

The genes are TRBV5-6 and TRBJ2-1, with a possible D match to TRBD1 (6 bases). Germline CDR1 reads SGHDT; CDR2 reads YYEEEE. The CDR3 sequence is 17 residues long. V shed 1 base and J shed 5 bases, with 19 bases lying between them. The DNA of the CDR3 is TGTGCCAGCAGCTTGACTCCGGCCGGGACACGAAACAATGAGCAGTTCTTC. Residues: CASSLTPAGTRNNEQFF.